This passage covers 11 T cell receptor beta chains from one sample sequenced in a study of blood T cell repertoires in COVID-19 (dated by TCRdb to the early 2020s). The method was the immunoSEQ multiplex PCR assay. The immuneACCESS repertoire file appears here via TCRdb, limited to in-frame rearrangements. These files lack a portion of the clones; in checked studies, under half of the deficit traces to unresolved V genes, and the cause of the others is not known. This sample has around 57,000 clones in its table, and approximately 90% of those were observed once. Of the sample, around 3.9% falls within the top ten clones. The sequenced material came from peripheral blood. The receptors were sampled from a man aged 50 to 60 with acute or convalescent COVID-19.

V usage is TRBV6-1 and J usage is TRBJ2-7; a possible D gene is TRBD2 (5 bases). Trimming shortened V by 2 bases and J by 2 bases, and 13 bases separated the two germline ends. Germline loops: CDR1 MNHNS, CDR2 SASEGT. The CDR3 runs to 15 residues. This CDR3 reads CASSERPSTTYEQYF. CDR3 bases: TGTGCCAGCAGTGAACGGCCTAGCACTACCTACGAGCAGTACTTC.

The table lists this clone with a few counts. The rearrangement uses TRBV21-1 and TRBJ2-1; the table names TRBD1, a call not compared with the DNA. TRBV21-1 is assigned pseudogene status. There are 16 residues in the CDR3. CDR3 coding DNA: TGTGCCAGGCCCTGGGAGGGGACAGGGAGTGGAAATGAGCAGTTCTTC. It encodes CARPWEGTGSGNEQFF.

The genes are TRBV9 and TRBJ1-4, with TRBD1 as a possible D gene (6 bases). The CDR3 extends over 16 amino acids. The germline CDR1 and CDR2 sequences are SGDLS and YYNGEE. Trimming took 4 bases from V and 7 from J, leaving 20 bases between them. In DNA form, the CDR3 reads TGTGCCAGCAGCCCCAGGGTAAGGGGGTCTGGTGAAAAACTGTTTTTT. It specifies CASSPRVRGSGEKLFF.

The gene calls are TRBV5-1 and TRBJ2-3; 7 bases fit TRBD1. CDR1 is SGHRS and CDR2 is YFSETQ in the germline V gene. Trimming cost V 4 bases and J 0 bases; bases outside gene matches: 5. The length of the CDR3 is 15 residues. CDR3 protein: CASSLDRSSTDTQYF. The CDR3, as DNA: TGCGCCAGCAGCCTGGACAGGTCTAGCACAGATACGCAGTATTTT.

The chain uses TRBV19 and TRBJ1-6; TRBD1 might be the D (5 bases). V dropped 7 bases and J dropped 8 bases, with 21 bases sitting between them. The V gene's germline CDR1 is LNHDA and CDR2 SQIVND (reference sequence). This CDR3 has 16 residues. Here the CDR3 reads CASKEGRMGLYSPLHF. The CDR3 nucleotides are TGTGCCAGTAAGGAGGGACGGATGGGCCTCTATTCACCCCTCCACTTT.

This clone occurred once. V and J are TRBV14 and TRBJ1-2, with D tentatively TRBD1 (5 bases). This CDR3 has 16 residues. V was cut by 1 base and J by 4 bases, with 16 bases left in between. Germline V CDR1 and CDR2: SGHDN, FVKESK. This CDR3 reads CASSQVRGQKGYGYTF. The CDR3 DNA reads TGTGCCAGCAGCCAAGTTCGAGGACAAAAAGGCTATGGCTACACCTTC.

V is TRBV7-8 and J is TRBJ1-5, with a weak D call TRBD1 (5 bases). Looked up from germline, CDR1 is SGHVS and CDR2 is FQNEAQ. The CDR3 is 14 amino acids. With 3 bases removed from V and 0 bases from J, the gap between germline ends came to 6 bases. In DNA form, the CDR3 reads TGTGCCAGCAGCTTGACAGATAGCAATCAGCCCCAGCATTTT. As protein: CASSLTDSNQPQHF.

The chain carries TRBV24-1 and TRBJ2-2, with 8 bases identical to TRBD1. CDR1 and CDR2 (germline): KGHDR, SFDVKD. After removal of 4 bases from V and 4 bases from J, the junction contained 4 bases not matched to a gene. The CDR3 extends over 15 amino acids. The DNA of the CDR3 is TGTGCCACCAGTGACGGACAGGGCCGCACCGGGGAGCTGTTTTTT. This translates into CATSDGQGRTGELFF.

The chain links TRBV19 to TRBJ2-1, with 8 bases that match TRBD2. The CDR3 covers 14 residues. Germline V gene sequence: CDR1 LNHDA, CDR2 SQIVND (reference sequence). V gave up 7 bases and J gave up 5 bases; unmatched junction bases: 7. The CDR3 DNA reads TGTGCCAGTACCTGGGGTAGCGGGAACAATGAGCAGTTCTTC. This codes for CASTWGSGNNEQFF.

The genes are TRBV29-1 and TRBJ2-7; a weak D match, TRBD1 (5 bases). Trimming shortened V by 2 bases and J by 8 bases, and 16 bases separated the two germline ends. CDR1 is SQVTM, CDR2 ANQGSEA, per germline. This CDR3 region has 13 residues. CDR3 sequence: CSVERGTQGQQYF. CDR3 DNA sequence: TGCAGCGTTGAAAGGGGTACCCAAGGGCAGCAGTACTTC.

The chain joins TRBV7-2 to TRBJ2-5, with D possibly matching TRBD2 (6 bases). Germline CDR1 is SGHTA and CDR2 is FQGNSA. This CDR3 contains 16 residues. With 1 base removed from V and 4 bases from J, the gap between germline ends came to 16 bases. The CDR3, as DNA: TGTGCCAGCAGCTTAGGGGGGAGGCCGTTTGGAGAGACCCAGTACTTC. It translates to CASSLGGRPFGETQYF.